One sample yielded the 18 T cell receptor beta chains listed below, sequenced in a study of T cell repertoires in ileal Crohn's disease. Produced via immunoSEQ multiplex PCR; TCRdb's table is partial and in-frame only. The table shows about 5,500 clones, with about 80% occurring only once. The sequencing sample was made of ileal tissue. All receptors derive from an adult with Crohn's disease.

V usage is TRBV14 and J usage is TRBJ2-3; 10 nucleotides match TRBD2. Losses at the gene ends were 4 bases for V and 3 bases for J; bases not matched to a gene: 4. This CDR3 is built from 15 residues. Germline loops: CDR1 SGHDN, CDR2 FVKESK. The CDR3 DNA follows: TGTGCCAGCAGCCCCTCTAGCGGGAGAACAGATACGCAGTATTTT. Encoded protein: CASSPSSGRTDTQYF.

This chain connects TRBV9 to TRBJ2-3; 14 positions match TRBD2. Germline assignment: CDR1 SGDLS and CDR2 YYNGEE. The trim removed 3 bases at V and 7 bases at J, leaving 7 bases unmatched. CDR3 size: 16 residues. CDR3 nucleotides: TGTGCCAGCAGCGCGACTAGCGGGGGGGCCCTACATACGCAGTATTTT. Translation: CASSATSGGALHTQYF.

The chain uses TRBV6-6 and TRBJ2-7; D perhaps matches TRBD2 (6 bases). This CDR3 is 16 amino acids long. Trimming cost V 0 bases and J 0 bases, with 12 bases left between them. Germline CDR1 reads MNHNY; CDR2 reads SVGAGI (reference sequence). CDR3 sequence: CASSYSAGPYSYEQYF. CDR3 in DNA: TGTGCCAGCAGTTACTCGGCGGGGCCCTACTCCTACGAGCAGTACTTC.

The chain recombines TRBV19 with TRBJ1-5; 8 bases line up with TRBD1. The germline V gene encodes CDR1 LNHDA and CDR2 SQIVND (reference sequence). The CDR3 is made up of 14 amino acids. After removal of 6 bases from V and 9 bases from J, the junction contained 10 bases not matched to a gene. The CDR3 here is CASSKQGGGRPQHF. CDR3 nucleotides: TGTGCCAGTAGCAAACAGGGGGGAGGGCGGCCCCAGCATTTT.

CDR3 nucleotides: TGTGCCAGCAGCGCTGCAGGGGTCGACTACAATGAGCAGTTCTTC. Encoded protein: CASSAAGVDYNEQFF. This chain joins TRBV7-2 and TRBJ2-1; D perhaps matches TRBD1 (6 bases). Trimming stripped 5 bases from V and 3 bases from J, with 14 bases between. This CDR3 is built from 15 residues. CDR1 and CDR2 from the germline V gene are SGHTA and FQGNSA. The entire variable domain, with the rest obtained from reference TRBV7-2 and TRBJ2-1, is as follows: GAGVSQSPSNKVTEKGKDVELRCDPISGHTALYWYRQSLGQGLEFLIYFQGNSAPDKSGLPSDRFSAERTGGSVSTLTIQRTQQEDSAVYLCASSAAGVDYNEQFFGPGTRLTVL.

The V call is TRBV4-3, the J call TRBJ2-3; tentative D call: TRBD2 (6 bases). V lost 1 base and J 2 bases, leaving 13 bases between the germline ends. There are 16 residues in the CDR3. CDR1 and CDR2 (germline): LGHNA, YSLEER. CDR3 sequence (DNA): TGCGCCAGCAGCCAAGGGCTGGGGGGAAACACAGATACGCAGTATTTT. Translated: CASSQGLGGNTDTQYF.

V is TRBV19 and J is TRBJ2-3; 11 nucleotides line up with TRBD1. Looked up from germline, CDR1 is LNHDA and CDR2 is SQIVND (reference sequence). This CDR3 is built from 16 residues. The junction had 6 bases not matched to a gene; V was cut back by 4 bases and J by 3 bases. The CDR3 coding sequence is TGTGCCAGTAGTACAACCGGGACAGGGGGTACAGATACGCAGTATTTT. Its protein is CASSTTGTGGTDTQYF.

This chain uses TRBV6-6 with TRBJ2-3, with 7 bases fitting TRBD1. CDR1 and CDR2 (germline): MNHNY, SVGAGI (reference sequence). The CDR3 extends over 16 amino acids. Trimming took 7 bases from V and 2 from J; bases not matched to a gene: 12. The CDR3 sequence: CASTPNEGAYTDTQYF. The DNA for the CDR3 is TGTGCCAGCACCCCAAACGAGGGGGCCTACACAGATACGCAGTATTTT.

The chain carries TRBV6-6 and TRBJ2-7; TRBD1 matches at 7 bases. This CDR3 has 13 residues. Germline V lookup: CDR1 MNHNY, CDR2 SVGAGI (reference sequence). V lost 4 bases and J lost 3; bases outside the gene matches: 3. CDR3 in DNA: TGTGCCAGCAGTTCGGACAGGCTCTACGAGCAGTACTTC. Translated: CASSSDRLYEQYF.

This chain joins TRBV19 and TRBJ2-7; maybe TRBD2 (6 bases). Germline CDR1 LNHDA, CDR2 SQIVND (reference sequence). V was cut by 2 bases and J by 3 bases, with 26 bases left in between. CDR3 size: 19 residues. The CDR3 nucleotides read TGTGCCAGTAGTATAAAGCTTGGAGGGGCGGCAGGAGAGGGCTACGAGCAGTACTTC. Translated: CASSIKLGGAAGEGYEQYF. The full variable domain, completed using reference TRBV19 and TRBJ2-7, is DGGITQSPKYLFRKEGQNVTLSCEQNLNHDAMYWYRQDPGQGLRLIYYSQIVNDFQKGDIAEGYSVSREKKESFPLTVTSAQKNPTAFYLCASSIKLGGAAGEGYEQYFGPGTRLTVT.

V is TRBV5-4 and J is TRBJ2-7; TRBD1 matches 7 bases. In germline, CDR1 is SGHNT, CDR2 YYREEE (reference sequence). V dropped 4 bases and J dropped 3; count of bases not matched to a gene: 4. The CDR3 loop spans 13 amino acids. The CDR3 loop is CASSGDSGYEQYF. CDR3 nucleotides: TGTGCCAGCAGCGGGGACAGCGGCTACGAGCAGTACTTC.

The chain uses TRBV28 and TRBJ2-7; 7 nucleotides agree with TRBD2. The V gene's germline CDR1 is MDHEN and CDR2 SYDVKM. The CDR3 contains 15 residues. The junction had 8 bases not matched to a gene; V was cut back by 4 bases and J by 2 bases. DNA of the CDR3: TGTGCCAGCAGTTATCGGGAGGTGGGAGCCTACGAGCAGTACTTC. Translated, it gives CASSYREVGAYEQYF.

This chain joins TRBV7-9 and TRBJ2-7; maybe TRBD1 (6 bases). The CDR3 has 16 residues. CDR1 SEHNR and CDR2 FQNEAQ come from the germline V gene (reference sequence). V was cut by 1 base and J by 5 bases, with 18 bases left in between. In DNA form, the CDR3 reads TGTGCCAGCAGCTTAGTAGGGGCCACCAGGGGCGACGAGCAGTACTTC. It specifies CASSLVGATRGDEQYF.

The V and J genes are TRBV25-1 and TRBJ2-7; TRBD1 matches at 7 bases. This CDR3 comprises 13 residues. Germline assignment: CDR1 MGHDK and CDR2 SYGVNS. The trim removed 8 bases at V and 2 bases at J, leaving 6 bases unmatched. Here the CDR3 reads CASGRGQPYEQYF. As DNA, the CDR3 is TGTGCCAGCGGCCGGGGACAGCCCTACGAGCAGTACTTC.

CDR3 DNA sequence: TGTGCCAGCAGCCCCAGGGGGGTGAGCTCCTACAATGAGCAGTTCTTC. Translating it yields CASSPRGVSSYNEQFF. The V gene is TRBV7-2, the J gene TRBJ2-1, with D perhaps matching TRBD1 (7 bases). Trimming removed 5 bases from V and 0 bases from J, with 14 bases in between. Germline values: CDR1 SGHTA, CDR2 FQGNSA. This CDR3 has 16 residues.

The rearrangement uses TRBV28 and TRBJ1-4, with 10 positions matching TRBD1. The CDR3 consists of 17 residues. Unmatched junction bases numbered 10, after V lost 5 bases and J lost 4 bases. The germline gives CDR1 MDHEN, CDR2 SYDVKM. For the CDR3, the DNA is TGTGCCAGCAGTCGGGGACAGGGGATCAAAAGTAATGAAAAACTGTTTTTT. The encoded protein is CASSRGQGIKSNEKLFF.

In this sample, this clone turned up a few times. J is TRBJ1-2 and V is TRBV28; 9 bases line up with TRBD1. Trimming removed 4 bases from V and 11 bases from J; junction bases left unmatched: 14. The CDR3 sequence is 15 residues long. The germline gives CDR1 MDHEN, CDR2 SYDVKM. CDR3 DNA sequence: TGTGCCAGCAGTTCCCGGGACAGGGACCTAAGAGGTTACACCTTC. Residues: CASSSRDRDLRGYTF.

The gene calls are TRBV5-4 and TRBJ1-6; TRBD1 aligns across 9 bases. This CDR3 has 14 residues. Trimming took 4 bases from V and 10 from J; bases not matched to a gene: 6. Germline V lookup: CDR1 SGHNT, CDR2 YYREEE (reference sequence). CDR3 region: CASSPDRGGSPLHF. DNA of the CDR3: TGTGCCAGCAGCCCGGACAGGGGAGGCTCACCCCTCCACTTT.